Listed below are T cell receptor beta chains from one sample, sequenced in a study of T cells in Graves' hyperthyroidism and ophthalmopathy. TCRdb ran MiXCR on the multiplex PCR reads and lists one entry per CDR3 protein. The repertoire consists of 450,000 to 650,000 distinct CDR3 sequences, with under 25% occurring once and the leading ten covering about 26%. The sample taken for sequencing was blood. The source is a man younger than 30 with Graves' hyperthyroidism. CDR3s include the opening cysteine and the closing phenylalanine or tryptophan. A D gene is named only where the DNA matches it firmly. The size field is filled for only some rows; it gives once, few, many or a size class.

D | J | size | V | DNA | CDR3
. | TRBJ1-2 | many | TRBV24-1 | TGTGCCACCAGTGATGGGCCCGCCAGCGACTATGGCTACACCTTC | CATSDGPASDYGYTF
. | TRBJ1-2 | . | TRBV6-5 | TGTGCCAGCAGTTACCGGGTTTGGGGTGGCTACACCTTC | CASSYRVWGGYTF
TRBD2 | TRBJ2-2 | few | TRBV6-2/TRBV6-3 | TGTGCCAGCAGACCCGGGACTAGCGGGAGTTTCCGGGAGCTGTTTTTT | CASRPGTSGSFRELFF
. | TRBJ2-7 | many | TRBV14 | TGTGCCAGCAGCCAAGATCTGTCTGGGGAGCAGTACTTC | CASSQDLSGEQYF
. | TRBJ2-2 | many | TRBV6-4 | TGTGCCAGCAGCGAGGGACCCCACACCGGGGAGCTGTTTTTT | CASSEGPHTGELFF
. | TRBJ1-2 | few | TRBV6-1 | TGTGCCAGCAGGAGAAAACTTCTGGATGGCTACACCTTC | CASRRKLLDGYTF
. | TRBJ1-2 | many | TRBV28 | TGTGCCAGCAGTCCTCAGGGCTCTGGCTACACCTTC | CASSPQGSGYTF
. | TRBJ2-7 | many | TRBV11-3 | TGTGCCAGCAGCTTAACGACTGAGGGGTACGAGCAGTACTTC | CASSLTTEGYEQYF
. | TRBJ1-1 | many | TRBV20-1 | TGCAGTGCGGCAGGGAACACTGAAGCTTTCTTT | CSAAGNTEAFF
. | TRBJ2-7 | many | TRBV5-1 | TGCGCCAGCAGCTTGTATGGTCCTGACTCCTACGAGCAGTACTTC | CASSLYGPDSYEQYF
. | TRBJ2-7 | many | TRBV6-2/TRBV6-3 | TGTGCCACTGGGGGTAGGTTCTCCTACGAGCAGTACTTC | CATGGRFSYEQYF